The following is a T cell receptor (beta chain) sequence with its context. The antigen is not known. The sample holds other DNA sequences that translate to the same CDR3. Investigators divided CD4+ cells into CD45RA+ naive and CD45RA-negative memory subsets. The sample originates from a study of shared clonotypes between healthy human individuals. CDR1 and CDR2 (germline): SGHTA, FQGNSA. V gave up 1 base and J gave up 5 bases, with 11 bases separating them. This CDR3 comprises 14 residues. Study-wide points: When naive CD4 clonotypes were compared across several donors, about 4.9% were shared.

Sequenced by immunoSEQ multiplex PCR; TCRdb stores in-frame clones only, minus some. The sample shows 2 million to 3 million clones, over 85% of them seen only once. This sequence was found in a man aged 18 to 30 in good health. Some clones in this sample may be carry-over from other donors' samples. V usage is TRBV7-2 and J usage is TRBJ2-5; the D is unclear. Specimen: naive CD4+ T cells from PBMCs. Subset given: CD45RA+ positively selected. CDR3 bases: TGTGCCAGCAGCTTAGGCCCGGACGGGGAGACCCAGTACTTC. This translates into CASSLGPDGETQYF.